The 28 T cell receptor beta chains below all came from one sample that was sequenced in a study of blood T cell repertoires in COVID-19. Assay used: immunoSEQ multiplex PCR; TCRdb lists only in-frame clones, some missing. The table has about 75,000 clones, 70% to 90% seen once; the top ten hold 6% to 6.5%. Sequences were obtained from peripheral blood. These receptors originate from a man aged 80 or over with COVID-19, enrolled during active disease.

The chain recombines TRBV2 with TRBJ2-3; TRBD1 is a possible D gene (6 bases). This CDR3 has 12 residues. V shed 5 bases and J shed 8 bases, with 11 bases lying between them. Germline V CDR1 and CDR2: SNHLY, FYNNEI. The CDR3 loop is CASSPGVPTQYF. The CDR3 bases are TGTGCCAGCAGTCCAGGGGTCCCTACGCAGTATTTT.

The sample holds a few counts of this clone. The chain employs TRBV14 and TRBJ2-3; 13 bases are a match to TRBD2. With V trimmed by 4 bases and J by 2 bases, 6 bases remained unmatched. The CDR3 covers 17 residues. The germline V gene encodes CDR1 SGHDN and CDR2 FVKESK. CDR3 sequence (DNA): TGTGCCAGCAGCCGGACTAGCGGGGGCAGATTCACAGATACGCAGTATTTT. This translates into CASSRTSGGRFTDTQYF.

This clone was seen a single time. The J gene is TRBJ2-7, the V gene TRBV10-2; 10 bases align to TRBD1. The length of the CDR3 is 16 residues. J was trimmed by 5 bases and V by 3 bases; bases with no gene match: 10. Germline CDR1 and CDR2: WSHSY and SAAADI. The CDR3: CASSEPGTGVQDEQYF. DNA for the CDR3: TGCGCCAGCAGTGAACCCGGGACAGGGGTGCAAGACGAGCAGTACTTC.

The rearrangement uses TRBV6-2 or TRBV6-3 and TRBJ2-1; D is perhaps TRBD1 (5 bases). This CDR3 contains 16 residues. V lost 6 bases, J lost 0 bases, and 15 bases lay in between. CDR1 MNHEY and CDR2 SVGEGT come from the germline V gene. CDR3 protein: CASSDRRAHSYNEQFF. The CDR3 bases are TGTGCCAGCAGCGACCGCAGGGCTCACTCCTACAATGAGCAGTTCTTC.

The J gene is TRBJ2-3, the V gene TRBV13; 11 bases align to TRBD2. V dropped 2 bases and J dropped 3; count of bases not matched to a gene: 10. Germline CDR1 is PRHDT and CDR2 is FYEKMQ (reference sequence). The CDR3 loop spans 18 amino acids. The CDR3 DNA reads as TGTGCCAGCAGCTTAAGGAGAACTAGCGGGGGAGGGACAGATACGCAGTATTTT. Translation gives CASSLRRTSGGGTDTQYF.

This chain uses TRBV2 with TRBJ1-5, with a tentative D call TRBD1 (5 bases). Looked up from germline, CDR1 is SNHLY and CDR2 is FYNNEI. Between the trimmed V and J ends, which lost 5 bases and 5 bases, there was a span of 19 bases. There are 16 residues in the CDR3. The CDR3 protein is CASSQRDFIPYQPQHF. The CDR3 nucleotides read TGTGCCAGCAGTCAGAGGGACTTTATACCTTATCAGCCCCAGCATTTT. The variable domain in full, completed from reference TRBV2 and TRBJ1-5, reads EPEVTQTPSHQVTQMGQEVILRCVPISNHLYFYWYRQILGQKVEFLVSFYNNEISEKSEIFDDQFSVERPDGSNFTLKIRSTKLEDSAMYFCASSQRDFIPYQPQHFGDGTRLSIL.

V gene TRBV11-2 combines with J gene TRBJ1-6; D gene unclear. CDR1 is SGHAT, CDR2 FQNNGV, per germline. Trimming cost V 1 base and J 8 bases, with 6 bases left between them. The CDR3 covers 13 residues. Here the CDR3 DNA reads TGTGCCAGCAGCTTAGTCCGGGATTCACCCCTCCACTTT. It yields the protein CASSLVRDSPLHF.

The chain uses TRBV7-9 and TRBJ1-4, with TRBD1 identical over 11 bases. This CDR3 is 15 amino acids long. The V gene's germline CDR1 is SEHNR and CDR2 FQNEAQ (reference sequence). Germline trimming cut 3 bases from V and 8 bases from J; bases unmatched to any gene: 5. CDR3 loop: CASSLGDRGEEKLFF. Written as DNA, the CDR3 is TGTGCCAGCAGCTTGGGGGACAGGGGGGAAGAAAAACTGTTTTTT.

This clone was recorded once. This sequence joins TRBV2 and TRBJ1-6; TRBD1 agrees at 9 bases. J gave up 6 bases and V 5 bases, and 8 bases lay outside the gene matches. The CDR3 loop spans 16 amino acids. The germline V gene has CDR1 SNHLY and CDR2 FYNNEI. CDR3 nucleotides: TGTGCCAGCAGTCCCCAGGGGACAGGGTTTAATTCACCCCTCCACTTT. Translated, it gives CASSPQGTGFNSPLHF.

V and J are TRBV4-3 and TRBJ1-5; TRBD1 matches at 7 bases. V lost 4 bases and J lost 7; bases outside the gene matches: 7. Germline CDR1 reads LGHNA; CDR2 reads YSLEER. The CDR3 is made up of 14 amino acids. CDR3: CASSRDREGQPQHF. CDR3 bases: TGCGCCAGCAGCCGAGACAGGGAGGGACAGCCCCAGCATTTT.

This clone was counted a few times. The chain joins TRBV6-5 to TRBJ1-2; 7 bases fit TRBD1. Germline values: CDR1 MNHEY, CDR2 SVGAGI. The CDR3 runs 13 residues. Trimming cost V 6 bases and J 8 bases; bases outside gene matches: 9. The CDR3 coding sequence is TGTGCCAGCAGCAACTTCCGGACAGGAGGCTACACCTTC. This sequence encodes CASSNFRTGGYTF.

The chain couples TRBV5-6 to TRBJ1-1; D remains unclear. Trimming stripped 3 bases from V and 4 bases from J, with 13 bases between. Looked up from germline, CDR1 is SGHDT and CDR2 is YYEEEE. The CDR3 spans 14 residues. CDR3 protein: CASSWREVGTEAFF. The CDR3 nucleotides are TGTGCCAGCAGCTGGAGGGAGGTAGGCACTGAAGCTTTCTTT.

This chain links TRBV5-4 with TRBJ2-2; the D gene is possibly TRBD2 (6 bases). Germline loops: CDR1 SGHNT, CDR2 YYREEE (reference sequence). The CDR3 totals 17 residues. V dropped 4 bases and J dropped 0 bases, with 16 bases sitting between them. CDR3 DNA: TGTGCCAGCAGCGTTGTGGGGGGATTCGCGAACACCGGGGAGCTGTTTTTT. Its protein is CASSVVGGFANTGELFF.

The chain has TRBV6-5 and TRBJ2-7, with D possibly matching TRBD1 (5 bases). Germline V gene data show CDR1 as MNHEY and CDR2 as SVGAGI. The length of the CDR3 is 15 residues. The V end was cut by 7 bases, the J end by 4 bases, with 20 bases between. CDR3 sequence reads: CASTSGRRSPYEQYF. CDR3 nucleotide sequence: TGTGCCAGCACTTCAGGGCGTAGGAGTCCATACGAGCAGTACTTC.

The rearrangement uses TRBV19 and TRBJ1-1, with D perhaps matching TRBD1 (5 bases). The CDR3 loop spans 18 amino acids. The V end was cut by 6 bases, the J end by 1 base, with 24 bases between. From germline, CDR1 is LNHDA and CDR2 SQIVND (reference sequence). The CDR3 sequence is CASSRTVRGWSQNTEAFF. DNA for the CDR3: TGTGCCAGTAGCCGAACGGTTCGGGGGTGGTCCCAGAACACTGAAGCTTTCTTT. Full variable domain (missing parts from reference TRBV19 and TRBJ1-1): DGGITQSPKYLFRKEGQNVTLSCEQNLNHDAMYWYRQDPGQGLRLIYYSQIVNDFQKGDIAEGYSVSREKKESFPLTVTSAQKNPTAFYLCASSRTVRGWSQNTEAFFGQGTRLTVV.

The chain joins TRBV2 to TRBJ2-1, with D hard to call. Germline CDR1 SNHLY, CDR2 FYNNEI. V lost 6 bases to trimming and J lost 4 bases, with 4 bases between them. This CDR3 has 11 amino acids. CDR3 region: CASSEYNEQFF. CDR3 in DNA: TGTGCCAGCAGCGAGTACAATGAGCAGTTCTTC.

The CDR3 region is CASSRPGNSPLHF. CDR3 DNA sequence: TGTGCCAGCAGTCGGCCGGGTAATTCACCCCTCCACTTT. The chain recombines TRBV27 with TRBJ1-6, with D uncertain. V lost 5 bases and J lost 6, with 8 bases in between. Germline V gene sequence: CDR1 MNHEY, CDR2 SMNVEV (reference sequence). CDR3 length: 13 residues.

The gene calls are TRBV28 and TRBJ2-7; D perhaps matches TRBD1 (5 bases). In germline, CDR1 is MDHEN, CDR2 SYDVKM. The CDR3 length is 11 residues. V lost 10 bases and J lost 1, with 8 bases in between. CDR3 coding DNA: TGTGCCACAGGACATTCCTACGAGCAGTACTTC. It codes for CATGHSYEQYF.

The chain links TRBV18 to TRBJ2-1; perhaps TRBD2 as D (5 bases). Germline lookup yields CDR1 KGHSH and CDR2 LQKENI. The CDR3 runs to 13 residues. V lost 6 bases, J lost 7 bases, and 13 bases lay in between. The CDR3 loop reads CASSPLAGNEQFF. The CDR3 bases are TGTGCCAGCTCCCCCCTAGCTGGGAATGAGCAGTTCTTC.

This chain uses TRBV12-5 with TRBJ2-7; 7 bases agree with TRBD1. Germline lookup yields CDR1 LGHNT and CDR2 FRNRAP. This CDR3 has 16 amino acids. V lost 2 bases to trimming and J lost 3 bases; unmatched junction nucleotides: 10. CDR3 protein: CASGLSQNRGLYEQYF. The DNA of the CDR3 is TGTGCTAGTGGTTTGTCACAAAACAGGGGCCTCTACGAGCAGTACTTC.

V is TRBV14 and J is TRBJ2-7, with 9 bases matching TRBD1. This CDR3 region has 15 residues. Germline CDR1 is SGHDN and CDR2 is FVKESK. The ends lost 4 bases at V and 5 bases at J; junction bases unmatched: 9. The CDR3 here is CASSRVGQGQDEQYF. The CDR3, as DNA: TGTGCCAGCAGCCGGGTGGGACAGGGACAAGACGAGCAGTACTTC.

The chain joins TRBV21-1 to TRBJ1-2. TRBV21-1 constitutes a pseudogene. The CDR3 runs to 13 residues. CDR3 sequence: CASSKVVNYGYTF. As DNA, the CDR3 is TGTGCCAGCAGCAAGGTAGTTAACTATGGCTACACCTTC.

The chain employs TRBV7-9 and TRBJ2-5; 9 bases map to TRBD1. In germline, CDR1 is SEHNR, CDR2 FQNEAQ (reference sequence). Unmatched junction bases numbered 4, after V lost 5 bases and J lost 6 bases. The CDR3 loop spans 13 amino acids. The CDR3 coding sequence is TGTGCCAGCAGCCCTGGACAGGGGAAGACCCAGTACTTC. Translation: CASSPGQGKTQYF.

This chain uses TRBV19 with TRBJ2-7, with 12 positions matching TRBD1. There are 13 residues in the CDR3. V shed 8 bases, J shed 3 bases, and the junction held 2 bases outside the gene matches. Looked up from germline, CDR1 is LNHDA and CDR2 is SQIVND (reference sequence). CDR3 nucleotides: TGTGCCAGTGGGACAGGGGGCAACTACGAGCAGTACTTC. Protein product: CASGTGGNYEQYF.

The J gene is TRBJ2-7, the V gene TRBV3-1 (or the pseudogene TRBV3-2); 7 nucleotides match TRBD1. Germline V gene lookup returns CDR1 LGHDT and CDR2 YNNKEL (reference sequence). The CDR3 length is 15 residues. V shed 3 bases, J shed 2 bases, and the junction held 7 bases outside the gene matches. CDR3 amino acids: CASSHTTGTTYEQYF. CDR3 coding DNA: TGTGCCAGCAGCCATACGACAGGGACCACCTACGAGCAGTACTTC.

The chain has TRBV6-1 and TRBJ1-6; 9 bases are a match to TRBD1. Unmatched junction bases numbered 4, after V lost 1 base and J lost 6 bases. This CDR3 comprises 16 residues. Germline V gene sequence: CDR1 MNHNS, CDR2 SASEGT. CDR3 sequence: CASSEEGQGPNSPLHF. The CDR3 DNA reads as TGTGCCAGCAGTGAAGAGGGACAGGGTCCTAATTCACCCCTCCACTTT.

This rearrangement joins TRBV6-4 to TRBJ1-1; D might be TRBD1 (5 bases). The CDR3 is 11 amino acids. Germline values: CDR1 MRHNA, CDR2 SNTAGT. V was clipped by 2 bases and J by 10 bases, with 8 bases between them. The CDR3 is CASSDGGRAFF. The CDR3, as DNA: TGTGCCAGCAGTGACGGGGGGAGAGCTTTCTTT.

The V gene is TRBV1, the J gene TRBJ1-5. TRBV1 is deemed a pseudogene. The CDR3 contains 20 residues. The CDR3 region is CTSSQDRGGWVPYSNQPQHF. The CDR3, as DNA: TGCACCAGCAGCCAAGATCGGGGAGGTTGGGTCCCTTATAGCAATCAGCCCCAGCATTTT.